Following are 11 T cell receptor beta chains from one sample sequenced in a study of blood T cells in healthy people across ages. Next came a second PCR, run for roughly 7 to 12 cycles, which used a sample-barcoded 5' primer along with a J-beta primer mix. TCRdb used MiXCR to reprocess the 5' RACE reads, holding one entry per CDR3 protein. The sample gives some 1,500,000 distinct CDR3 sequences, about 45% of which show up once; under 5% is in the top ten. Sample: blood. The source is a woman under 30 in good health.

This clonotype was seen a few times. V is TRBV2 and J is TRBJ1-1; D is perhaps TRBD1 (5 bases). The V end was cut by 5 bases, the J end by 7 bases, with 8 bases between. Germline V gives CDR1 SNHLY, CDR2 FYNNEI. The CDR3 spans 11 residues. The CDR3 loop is CASSRRGEAFF. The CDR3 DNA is TGTGCCAGCAGTCGAAGGGGTGAAGCTTTCTTT.

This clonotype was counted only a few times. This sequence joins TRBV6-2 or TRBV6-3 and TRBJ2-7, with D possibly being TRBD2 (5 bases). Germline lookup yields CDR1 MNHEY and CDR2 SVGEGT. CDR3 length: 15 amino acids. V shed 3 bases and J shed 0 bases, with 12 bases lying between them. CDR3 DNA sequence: TGTGCCAGCAGTTATCTTCAGCGGAACTCCTACGAGCAGTACTTC. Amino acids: CASSYLQRNSYEQYF.

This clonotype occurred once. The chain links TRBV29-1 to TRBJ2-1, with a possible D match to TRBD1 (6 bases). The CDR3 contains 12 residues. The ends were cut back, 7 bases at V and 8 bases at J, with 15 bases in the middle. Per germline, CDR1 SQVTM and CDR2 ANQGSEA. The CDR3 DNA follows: TGCAGCGAAAGGGGGAGCTCGGATGAGCAGTTCTTC. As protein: CSERGSSDEQFF.

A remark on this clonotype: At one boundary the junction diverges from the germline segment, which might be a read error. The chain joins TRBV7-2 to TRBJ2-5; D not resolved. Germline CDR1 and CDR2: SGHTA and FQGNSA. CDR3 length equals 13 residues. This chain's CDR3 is CAISYRASETQYF. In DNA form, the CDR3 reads TGTGCCATCAGCTACCGGGCATCGGAGACCCAGTACTTC.

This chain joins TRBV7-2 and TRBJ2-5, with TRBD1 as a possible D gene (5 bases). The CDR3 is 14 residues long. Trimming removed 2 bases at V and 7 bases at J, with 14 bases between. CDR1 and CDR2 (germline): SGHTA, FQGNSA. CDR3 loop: CASSLRQGIGTQYF. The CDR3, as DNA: TGTGCCAGCAGCTTACGGCAGGGTATAGGGACCCAGTACTTC.

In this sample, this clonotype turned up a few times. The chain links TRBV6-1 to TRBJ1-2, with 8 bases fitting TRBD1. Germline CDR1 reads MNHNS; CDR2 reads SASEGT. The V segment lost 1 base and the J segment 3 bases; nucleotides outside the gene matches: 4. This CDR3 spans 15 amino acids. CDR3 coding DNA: TGTGCCAGCAGTGAAGGCCAGGGGGCTGACTATGGCTACACCTTC. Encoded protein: CASSEGQGADYGYTF.

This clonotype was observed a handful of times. CDR3 bases: TGTGCCAGCAGCCCTACCGGGACAGGTCCCCCTGGCTACACCTTC. Amino acids: CASSPTGTGPPGYTF. The chain carries TRBV7-9 and TRBJ1-2, with 8 bases identical to TRBD1. The V gene's germline CDR1 is SEHNR and CDR2 FQNEAQ (reference sequence). V dropped 5 bases and J dropped 7; count of bases not matched to a gene: 12. The CDR3 is 15 residues long.

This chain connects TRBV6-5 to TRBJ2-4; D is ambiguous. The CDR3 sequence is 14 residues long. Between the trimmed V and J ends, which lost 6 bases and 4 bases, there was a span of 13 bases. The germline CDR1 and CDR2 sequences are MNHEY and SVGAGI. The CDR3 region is CASRTDFKKNIQYF. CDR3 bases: TGTGCCAGCAGGACCGACTTTAAGAAAAACATTCAGTACTTC.

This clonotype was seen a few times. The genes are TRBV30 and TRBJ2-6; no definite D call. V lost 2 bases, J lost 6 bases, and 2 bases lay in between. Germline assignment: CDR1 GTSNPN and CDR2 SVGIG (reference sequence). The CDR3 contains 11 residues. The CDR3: CAWSPANVLTF. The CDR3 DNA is TGTGCCTGGAGTCCGGCCAACGTCCTGACTTTC.

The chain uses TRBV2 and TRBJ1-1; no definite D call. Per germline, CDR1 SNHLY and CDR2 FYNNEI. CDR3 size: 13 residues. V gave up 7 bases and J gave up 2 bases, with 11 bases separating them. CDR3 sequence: CASNQEVNTEAFF. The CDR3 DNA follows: TGTGCCAGCAACCAGGAGGTTAACACTGAAGCTTTCTTT.

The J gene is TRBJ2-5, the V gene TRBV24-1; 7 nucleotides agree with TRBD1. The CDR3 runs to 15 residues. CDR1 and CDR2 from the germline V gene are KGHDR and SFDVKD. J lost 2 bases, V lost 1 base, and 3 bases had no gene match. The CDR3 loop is CATSDFYRGQETQYF. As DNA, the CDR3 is TGTGCCACCAGTGATTTCTACAGGGGACAAGAGACCCAGTACTTC.